The 9 T cell receptor beta chains reported below all come from one sample, sequenced in a study of blood T cell repertoires in COVID-19. Sequenced by immunoSEQ multiplex PCR; TCRdb stores in-frame clones only, minus some. The sample has over 90,000 clones, about 87% seen once. Sequenced input: peripheral blood. The receptors shown here come from a human donor in a cohort sampled during active or convalescent COVID-19.

The chain employs TRBV3-1 (or the pseudogene TRBV3-2) and TRBJ2-7; TRBD1 aligns across 7 bases. Trimming removed 3 bases from V and 2 bases from J; junction bases left unmatched: 10. This CDR3 comprises 16 residues. Per germline, CDR1 LGHDT and CDR2 YNNKEL (reference sequence). The CDR3 nucleotides read TGTGCCAGCAGCCACTCAGGGGGTGGCAGGCCCTACGAGCAGTACTTC. This encodes CASSHSGGGRPYEQYF.

This rearrangement joins TRBV9 to TRBJ1-2; 8 nucleotides line up with TRBD1. Per germline, CDR1 SGDLS and CDR2 YYNGEE. The CDR3 extends over 15 amino acids. After removal of 5 bases from V and 3 bases from J, the junction contained 9 bases not matched to a gene. The CDR3 nucleotides are TGTGCCAGCAGGACAGGGGAATCCCCCCACTATGGCTACACCTTC. Encoded protein: CASRTGESPHYGYTF.

V usage is TRBV4-1 and J usage is TRBJ1-4; unclear D gene. Trimming took 3 bases from V and 1 from J, leaving 12 bases between them. This CDR3 contains 16 residues. CDR1 is MGHRA and CDR2 is YSYEKL in the germline V gene. CDR3 nucleotide sequence: TGCGCCAGCAGCCAGACCGCCGGGAGAACTAATGAAAAACTGTTTTTT. The encoded protein is CASSQTAGRTNEKLFF.

This chain uses TRBV28 with TRBJ1-1, with D unclear. This CDR3 contains 13 residues. CDR1 MDHEN and CDR2 SYDVKM come from the germline V gene. Deletions cut 4 bases from V and 4 bases from J, with 10 bases between. The CDR3 protein is CASSSRLSTEAFF. CDR3 nucleotide sequence: TGTGCCAGCAGTTCCCGACTGAGCACTGAAGCTTTCTTT.

The chain employs TRBV15 and TRBJ2-3, with 8 nucleotides matching TRBD2. Germline-derived CDR1 and CDR2 are LNHNV and YYDKDF (reference sequence). J gave up 2 bases and V 0 bases, and 4 bases lay outside the gene matches. CDR3 size: 16 residues. The CDR3 DNA follows: TGTGCCACCAGCAGAGAAGGAGCGGGGGTCACAGATACGCAGTATTTT. Translating it yields CATSREGAGVTDTQYF.

J is TRBJ2-3 and V is TRBV9, with a tentative D call TRBD1 (6 bases). From germline, CDR1 is SGDLS and CDR2 YYNGEE. The CDR3 has 17 amino acids. V gave up 3 bases and J gave up 2 bases, with 19 bases separating them. The CDR3 DNA sequence: TGTGCCAGCAGCGCCACCCCCCGGACAGACTACACAGATACGCAGTATTTT. Its translation is CASSATPRTDYTDTQYF.

The V call is TRBV24-1, the J call TRBJ1-2; D is undetermined. Germline V gene data show CDR1 as KGHDR and CDR2 as SFDVKD. The CDR3 contains 14 residues. The V gene lost 4 bases and the J gene lost 4 bases, with 12 bases spanning the gap. CDR3 sequence: CATSEGGRPYGYTF. CDR3 nucleotide sequence: TGTGCCACCAGTGAAGGCGGGCGGCCCTATGGCTACACCTTC.

The rearrangement links TRBV18 to TRBJ1-5, with D possibly TRBD1 on 5 matching bases. CDR3 size: 14 residues. V lost 4 bases, J lost 6 bases, and 13 bases lay in between. The germline gives CDR1 KGHSH, CDR2 LQKENI. CDR3 sequence (DNA): TGTGCCAGCTCACTACTGGACACGGCTCAGCCCCAGCATTTT. Amino acids: CASSLLDTAQPQHF.

The chain has TRBV2 and TRBJ2-2; unclear D gene. The CDR3 is made up of 14 amino acids. V lost 4 bases and J lost 2, with 8 bases in between. Germline CDR1 is SNHLY and CDR2 is FYNNEI. The CDR3 region is CASSVRQNTGELFF. The CDR3 bases are TGTGCCAGCAGTGTGAGGCAAAACACCGGGGAGCTGTTTTTT.